This TCR beta chain is drawn from a study of read filtering for tumor transcriptome and immune sequencing. General study points: Single-read clonotypes: about 81.9% of IR-seq clonotypes (around 3.5% of reads), more than 70% of RNA-seq clonotypes (approximately 49% of reads).

CDR1 MDHEN and CDR2 SYDVKM come from the germline V gene. The CDR3 has 15 residues. The trim removed 5 bases at V and 4 bases at J, leaving 9 bases unmatched. The sample holds many counts of this clonotype. The antigen is unknown. This library used roughly 400 ng RNA and molecular barcoded adaptors spanning alpha/delta and beta/gamma chains. TCRdb analysed the reads with MiXCR anew, one entry per CDR3 protein. This table has tens of thousands of distinct CDR3 sequences, 20% to 25% appearing once. The sequencing input was a population of CD138-negative cells sorted from bone marrow. The receptor was derived from a donor at least 40 years old with multiple myeloma. The rearrangement links TRBV28 to TRBJ2-7; 9 nucleotides align to TRBD1. This CDR3 is CASSTPGQGTYEQYF. In DNA form, the CDR3 reads TGTGCCAGCAGTACCCCGGGACAGGGTACGTACGAGCAGTACTTC. Filled out from reference TRBV28 and TRBJ2-7, the complete variable domain reads DVKVTQSSRYLVKRTGEKVFLECVQDMDHENMFWYRQDPGLGLRLIYFSYDVKMKEKGDIPEGYSVSREKKERFSLILESASTNQTSMYLCASSTPGQGTYEQYFGPGTRLTVT.